This T cell receptor beta chain was found in a study of beta chain features in type 1 diabetes. General study results and limits: In every one of the four CD4+ subsets, TCRB CDR3s were moderately but significantly shorter in Type 1 diabetes patients. At VDJ recombination sites, type 1 diabetes patients had fewer insertions and more deleted nucleotides.

Sequenced material consisted of expressed TCRB transcripts (all of the isolated RNA was reverse transcribed). The assay was immunoSEQ multiplex PCR, and TCRdb's table has in-frame clones only and misses some. The profile covers around 70,000 clones, with around 49% appearing a single time and around 0.72% taken by the ten largest. J was trimmed by 5 bases and V by 5 bases; bases with no gene match: 9. CDR1 and CDR2 from the germline V gene are SEHNR and FQNEAQ (reference sequence). The CDR3 is made up of 15 amino acids. This clone was seen just once. Its antigen is unidentified. This clonotype was sampled from a young man with type 1 diabetes. The chain employs TRBV7-9 and TRBJ1-1; 9 bases are a match to TRBD1. The sample taken for sequencing was central memory CD4+ T cells from blood. In nucleotides, the CDR3 is TGTGCCAGCAGCCTGAACCCGACAGGGGGGACTGAAGCTTTCTTT. This translates into CASSLNPTGGTEAFF.